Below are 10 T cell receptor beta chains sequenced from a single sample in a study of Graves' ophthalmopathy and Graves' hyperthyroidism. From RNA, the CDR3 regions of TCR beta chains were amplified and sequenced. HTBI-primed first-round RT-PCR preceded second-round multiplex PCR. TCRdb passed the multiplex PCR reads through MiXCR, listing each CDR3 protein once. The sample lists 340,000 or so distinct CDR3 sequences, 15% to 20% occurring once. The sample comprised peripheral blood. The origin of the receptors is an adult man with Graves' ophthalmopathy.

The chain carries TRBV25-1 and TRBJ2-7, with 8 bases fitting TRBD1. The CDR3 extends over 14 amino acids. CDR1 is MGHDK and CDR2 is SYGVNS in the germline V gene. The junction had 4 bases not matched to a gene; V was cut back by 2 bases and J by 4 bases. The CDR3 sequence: CASSERDRIYEQYF. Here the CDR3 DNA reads TGTGCCAGCAGTGAAAGGGACAGGATATACGAGCAGTACTTC.

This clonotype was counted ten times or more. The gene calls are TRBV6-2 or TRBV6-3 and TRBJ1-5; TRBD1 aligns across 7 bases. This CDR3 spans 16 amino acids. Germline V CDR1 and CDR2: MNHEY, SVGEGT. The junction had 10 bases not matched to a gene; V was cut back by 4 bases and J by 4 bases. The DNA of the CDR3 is TGTGCCAGCAGTTTTCTACAGGGGCCTCCGAATCAGCCCCAGCATTTT. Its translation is CASSFLQGPPNQPQHF.

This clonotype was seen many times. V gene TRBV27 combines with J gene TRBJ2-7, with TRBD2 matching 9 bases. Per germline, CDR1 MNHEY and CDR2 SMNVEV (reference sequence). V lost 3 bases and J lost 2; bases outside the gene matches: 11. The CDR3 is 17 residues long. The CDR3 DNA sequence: TGTGCCAGCAGTTTTGTCCCAATAGCGGGGGAAACCTACGAGCAGTACTTC. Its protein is CASSFVPIAGETYEQYF.

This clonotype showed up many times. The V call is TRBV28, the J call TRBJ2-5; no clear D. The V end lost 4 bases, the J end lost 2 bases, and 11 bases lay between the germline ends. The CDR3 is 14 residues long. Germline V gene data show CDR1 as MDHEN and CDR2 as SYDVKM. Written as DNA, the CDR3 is TGTGCCAGCAGTTCGGTGCAGGCACAAGAGACCCAGTACTTC. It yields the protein CASSSVQAQETQYF.

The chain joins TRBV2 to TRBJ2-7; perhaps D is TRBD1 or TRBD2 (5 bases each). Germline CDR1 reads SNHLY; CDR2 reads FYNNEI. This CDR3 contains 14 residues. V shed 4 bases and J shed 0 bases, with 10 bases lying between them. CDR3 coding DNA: TGTGCCAGCAGTGCCCCCGGGGCCTCCTACGAGCAGTACTTC. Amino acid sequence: CASSAPGASYEQYF.

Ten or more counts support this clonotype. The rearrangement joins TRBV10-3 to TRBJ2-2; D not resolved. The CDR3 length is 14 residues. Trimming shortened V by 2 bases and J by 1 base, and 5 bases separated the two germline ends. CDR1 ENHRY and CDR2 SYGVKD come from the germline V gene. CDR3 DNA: TGTGCCATCAGTGAGGCTGTGAACACCGGGGAGCTGTTTTTT. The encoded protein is CAISEAVNTGELFF.

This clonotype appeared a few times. The CDR3 spells CASSQAWGSSAWELFF. The CDR3 DNA is TGTGCCAGCAGCCAAGCCTGGGGGAGTTCCGCCTGGGAGCTGTTTTTT. This rearrangement joins TRBV3-1 to TRBJ2-2, with D possibly being TRBD1 or TRBD2 (5 bases each). Looked up from germline, CDR1 is LGHDT and CDR2 is YNNKEL (reference sequence). V was cut by 1 base and J by 9 bases, with 18 bases left in between. The CDR3 has 16 residues.

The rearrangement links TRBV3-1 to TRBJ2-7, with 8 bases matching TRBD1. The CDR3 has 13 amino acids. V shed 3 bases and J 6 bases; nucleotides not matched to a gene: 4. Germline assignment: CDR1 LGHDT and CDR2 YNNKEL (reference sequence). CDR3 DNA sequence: TGTGCCAGCAGCCAGCTCAGGGGGCTCGAGCAGTACTTC. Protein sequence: CASSQLRGLEQYF.

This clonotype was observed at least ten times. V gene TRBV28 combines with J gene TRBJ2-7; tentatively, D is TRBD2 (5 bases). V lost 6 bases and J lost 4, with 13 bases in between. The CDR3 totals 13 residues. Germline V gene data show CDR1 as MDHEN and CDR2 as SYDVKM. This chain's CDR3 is CASSRSTSYEQYF. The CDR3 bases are TGTGCCAGCAGCCGCAGTACTAGTTACGAGCAGTACTTC.

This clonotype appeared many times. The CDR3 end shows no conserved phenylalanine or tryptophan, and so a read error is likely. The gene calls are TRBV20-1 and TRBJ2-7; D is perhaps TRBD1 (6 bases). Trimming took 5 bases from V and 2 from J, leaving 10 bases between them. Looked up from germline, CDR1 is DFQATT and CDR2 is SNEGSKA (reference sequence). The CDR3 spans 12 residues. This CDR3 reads CSARTDPYEQYS. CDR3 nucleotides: TGCAGTGCTCGGACAGACCCCTACGAGCAGTACTCC.